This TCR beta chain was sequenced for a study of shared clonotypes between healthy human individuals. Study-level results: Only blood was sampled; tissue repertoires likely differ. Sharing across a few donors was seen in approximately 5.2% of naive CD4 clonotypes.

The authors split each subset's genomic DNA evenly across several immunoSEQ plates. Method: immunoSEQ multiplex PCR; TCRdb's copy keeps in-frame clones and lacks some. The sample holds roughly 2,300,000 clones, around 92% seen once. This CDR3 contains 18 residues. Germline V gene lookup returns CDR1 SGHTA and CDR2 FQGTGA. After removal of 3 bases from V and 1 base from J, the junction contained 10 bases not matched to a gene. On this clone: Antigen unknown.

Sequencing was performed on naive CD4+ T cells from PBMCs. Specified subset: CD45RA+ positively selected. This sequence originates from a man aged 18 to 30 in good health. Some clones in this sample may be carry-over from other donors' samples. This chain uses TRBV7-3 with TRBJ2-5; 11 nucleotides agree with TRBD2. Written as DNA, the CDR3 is TGTGCCAGCAGCTTTTCCCCTCGTGGGACTAGCGGCCAAGAGACCCAGTACTTC. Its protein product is CASSFSPRGTSGQETQYF. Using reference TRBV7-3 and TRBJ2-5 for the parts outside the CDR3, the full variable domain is GAGVSQTPSNKVTEKGKYVELRCDPISGHTALYWYRQSLGQGPEFLIYFQGTGAADDSGLPNDRFFAVRPEGSVSTLKIQRTERGDSAVYLCASSFSPRGTSGQETQYFGPGTRLLVL.